These T cell receptor beta chains were read from a single sample in a study of T cell repertoires in cytomegalovirus infection. TCRdb fed the reads into MiXCR, producing one record per CDR3 protein. The sample gives about 570,000 distinct CDR3 sequences, about 39% of which show up once; 48% is in the top ten. For these TCRs, the target antigens are not known. The specimen comprised cultured PBMCs, sampled from culture after CMV antigen stimulation. The source of these receptors is a human donor in good health (CMV status not recorded). Some clones in this sample may be carry-over from other donors' samples. Each CDR3 is given with its conserved first and last residue. Only part of the rows carry a size: once, few, many, or a class if the clone is expanded.

J	V	size	CDR3
TRBJ2-6	TRBV12-3/TRBV12-4	few	CASSLQGSPSGANVLTF
TRBJ2-1	TRBV7-2	.	CASSPMTAYNEQFF
TRBJ1-1	TRBV12-3/TRBV12-4	many	CASSYTGPTEAFF
TRBJ2-2	TRBV7-2	few	CASSLNPRANTGELFF
TRBJ2-3	TRBV12-3/TRBV12-4	few	CASSPGGALDTQYF
TRBJ2-7	TRBV5-4	.	CASSRRDRSAYEQYF
TRBJ2-3	TRBV12-3/TRBV12-4	few	CASSFPDRASLYF
TRBJ2-3	TRBV7-4	.	CASSTHLGGPRTDTQYF
TRBJ1-6	TRBV19	.	CASSIGPGLNSPLHF
TRBJ2-1	TRBV5-4	.	CASSLAQGWNEQFF
TRBJ1-4	TRBV2	.	CASNRAGGGEKLFF
TRBJ1-6	TRBV3-1	few	CASSEGTGSHSPLHF
TRBJ1-2	TRBV7-2	.	CASSHNRGRSYGYTF
TRBJ1-4	TRBV12-3/TRBV12-4	.	CASSLSEPPNFNEKLFF
TRBJ2-3	TRBV7-2	many	CASSLEMLLTDTQYF
TRBJ2-7	TRBV5-1	.	CASSAGTPSSYEQYF
TRBJ2-1	TRBV7-3	.	CASSLSQEGNEQFF
TRBJ1-2	TRBV19	.	CASNRPRDRAYGYTF
TRBJ2-7	TRBV4-1	.	CASSPRILLTGTEQYF
TRBJ1-3	TRBV7-2	many	CASSLDPSSGNTIYF
TRBJ1-5	TRBV4-3	.	CASSQDIRQPQHF
TRBJ1-4	TRBV6-5	.	CASTDSTAPNEKLFF
TRBJ1-5	TRBV6-5	.	CASSSYRGGNQPQHF
TRBJ2-1	TRBV7-2	.	CASNLVLGSDEQFF
TRBJ2-7	TRBV2	.	CASSYQGESYEQYF
TRBJ2-7	TRBV20-1	.	CSAHPGQAPYEQYF
TRBJ2-5	TRBV7-2	few	CASSPTGSGETQYF
TRBJ1-1	TRBV11-2	.	CASSWTTNTEAFF
TRBJ1-1	TRBV6-1	many	CASSEGGTGRKTEAFF
TRBJ2-5	TRBV6-8	.	CASSYSMLAGGPGLETQYF
TRBJ2-7	TRBV25-1	.	CASKSAGALSYEQYF
TRBJ1-6	TRBV7-2	few	CASSYRRGSYNSPLHF
TRBJ2-5	TRBV7-2	many	CASSPQRETQYF
TRBJ1-4	TRBV9	.	CASSERSGTGYEKLFF
TRBJ2-1	TRBV7-2	.	CASSLWVDRNEQFF
TRBJ1-2	TRBV5-4	.	CASSPTGTGEVGYTF
TRBJ2-3	TRBV20-1	.	CSASSITDTQYF
TRBJ1-5	TRBV4-2	.	CASSQDDRGPKPQHF
TRBJ1-2	TRBV7-9	many	CASSLGQNNYGYTF
TRBJ1-2	TRBV5-4	.	CASSLAPGQGASGYTF
TRBJ2-7	TRBV28	many	CASTPPGWGVFSYEQYF
TRBJ2-7	TRBV6-2/TRBV6-3	.	CASSYFAGATYEQYF
TRBJ1-2	TRBV20-1	.	CSARAFFGEGYTF
TRBJ2-1	TRBV19	.	CASSISPGAVNEQFF
TRBJ1-1	TRBV20-1	.	CSAGGQLNTEAFF
TRBJ2-3	TRBV5-3	.	CASRWTGGITDTQYF
TRBJ2-1	TRBV7-2	few	CASTRLANNEQFF
TRBJ1-2	TRBV20-1	.	CSASLTMTGNYGYTF
TRBJ1-1	TRBV30	.	CAWSVKGTAGAFF
TRBJ2-3	TRBV19	.	CASSIGAGAGTDTQYF
TRBJ2-3	TRBV4-2	.	CASSQDPTSGGLLNTQYF
TRBJ2-7	TRBV11-2	.	CASSFRRDRDYEQYF
TRBJ2-5	TRBV27	few	CASSLRGYETQYF
TRBJ2-1	TRBV7-4	once	CASSQSREGHGEQFF
TRBJ1-2	TRBV7-9	.	CASSSLGQGALGYTF
TRBJ2-7	TRBV2	.	CASSAFQGKKYEQYF
TRBJ1-1	TRBV12-5	.	CASGVSGPTTEAFF
TRBJ1-4	TRBV6-1	few	CASSEGTAREKLFF
TRBJ1-3	TRBV11-2	.	CASSFQGFGNTIYF
TRBJ1-5	TRBV7-2	.	CASSPLGGRGNQPQHF